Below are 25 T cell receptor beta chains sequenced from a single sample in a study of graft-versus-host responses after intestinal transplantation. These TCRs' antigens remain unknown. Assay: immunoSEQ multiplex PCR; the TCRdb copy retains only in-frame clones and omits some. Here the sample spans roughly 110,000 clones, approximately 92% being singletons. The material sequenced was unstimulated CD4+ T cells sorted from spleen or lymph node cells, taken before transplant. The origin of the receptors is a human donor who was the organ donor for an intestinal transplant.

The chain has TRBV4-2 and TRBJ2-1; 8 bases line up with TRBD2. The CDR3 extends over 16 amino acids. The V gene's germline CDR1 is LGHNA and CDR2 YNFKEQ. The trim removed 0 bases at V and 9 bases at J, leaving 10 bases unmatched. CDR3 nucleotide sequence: TGTGCCAGCAGCCAAGATAGGACGGGAGGGCCGCGTGAGCAGTTCTTC. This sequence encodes CASSQDRTGGPREQFF.

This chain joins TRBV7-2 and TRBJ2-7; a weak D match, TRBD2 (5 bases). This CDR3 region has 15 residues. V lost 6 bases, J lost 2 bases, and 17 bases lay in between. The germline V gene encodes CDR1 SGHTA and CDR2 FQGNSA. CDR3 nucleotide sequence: TGTGCCAGCAGGATCGACTCGGGATCCGCCTACGAGCAGTACTTC. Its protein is CASRIDSGSAYEQYF.

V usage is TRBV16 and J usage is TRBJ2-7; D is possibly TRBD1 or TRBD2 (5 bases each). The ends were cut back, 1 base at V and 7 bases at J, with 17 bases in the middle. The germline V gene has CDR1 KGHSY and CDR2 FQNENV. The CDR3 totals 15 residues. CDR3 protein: CASSQLNGGWREQYF. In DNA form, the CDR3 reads TGTGCCAGCAGCCAATTGAATGGGGGATGGCGTGAGCAGTACTTC. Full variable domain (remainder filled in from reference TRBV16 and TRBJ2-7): GEEVAQTPKHLVRGEGQKAKLYCAPIKGHSYVFWYQQVLKNEFKFLISFQNENVFDETGMPKERFSAKCLPNSPCSLEIQATKLEDSAVYFCASSQLNGGWREQYFGPGTRLTVT.

CDR3 sequence: CASSVGSPGQGKETQYF. The DNA for the CDR3 is TGTGCCAGCAGCGTAGGATCCCCGGGACAAGGAAAAGAGACCCAGTACTTC. The chain joins TRBV9 to TRBJ2-5, with TRBD1 as a possible D gene (6 bases). The CDR3 covers 17 residues. The V end lost 0 bases, the J end lost 3 bases, and 18 bases lay between the germline ends. CDR1 is SGDLS, CDR2 YYNGEE, per germline.

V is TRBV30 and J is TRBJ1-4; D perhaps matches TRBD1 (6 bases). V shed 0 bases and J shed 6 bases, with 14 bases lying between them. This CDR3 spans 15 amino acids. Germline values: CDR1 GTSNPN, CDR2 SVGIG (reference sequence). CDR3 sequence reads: CAWSVRRQAHEKLFF. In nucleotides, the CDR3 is TGTGCCTGGAGTGTACGCCGACAGGCACATGAAAAACTGTTTTTT.

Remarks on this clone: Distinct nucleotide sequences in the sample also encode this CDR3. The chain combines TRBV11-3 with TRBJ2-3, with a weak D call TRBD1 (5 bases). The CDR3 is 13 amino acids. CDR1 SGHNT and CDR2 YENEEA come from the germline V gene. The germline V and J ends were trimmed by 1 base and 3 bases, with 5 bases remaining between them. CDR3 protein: CASSLAGTDTQYF. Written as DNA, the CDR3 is TGTGCCAGCAGCTTAGCAGGGACAGATACGCAGTATTTT.

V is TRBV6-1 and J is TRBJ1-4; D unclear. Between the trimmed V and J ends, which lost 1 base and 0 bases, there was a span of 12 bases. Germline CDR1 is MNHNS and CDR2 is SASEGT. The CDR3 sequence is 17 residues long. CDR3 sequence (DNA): TGTGCCAGCAGTGAAGTTTTGAGGACTCCAACTAATGAAAAACTGTTTTTT. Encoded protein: CASSEVLRTPTNEKLFF.

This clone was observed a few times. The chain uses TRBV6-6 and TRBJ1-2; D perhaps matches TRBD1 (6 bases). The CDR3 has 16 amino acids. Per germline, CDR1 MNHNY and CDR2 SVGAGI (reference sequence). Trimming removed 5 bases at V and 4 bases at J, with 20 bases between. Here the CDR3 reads CASSGGAGAGRYGYTF. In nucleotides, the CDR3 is TGTGCCAGCAGTGGCGGTGCAGGGGCAGGTCGCTATGGCTACACCTTC.

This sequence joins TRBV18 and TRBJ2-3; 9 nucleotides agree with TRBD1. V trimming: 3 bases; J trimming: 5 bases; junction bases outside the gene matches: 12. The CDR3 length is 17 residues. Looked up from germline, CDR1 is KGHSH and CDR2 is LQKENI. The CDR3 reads CASSPFNRGRILDTQYF. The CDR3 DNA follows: TGTGCCAGCTCACCCTTCAACAGGGGGCGAATTCTAGATACGCAGTATTTT.

CDR3 DNA sequence: TGTGCCAGCAGCTCGACAGGGGGTGGTGAAAAACTGTTTTTT. Amino acids: CASSSTGGGEKLFF. The chain employs TRBV5-6 and TRBJ1-4; TRBD1 matches 9 bases. Trimming cost V 3 bases and J 7 bases; bases outside gene matches: 4. Looked up from germline, CDR1 is SGHDT and CDR2 is YYEEEE. This CDR3 comprises 14 residues. The variable domain in full, with the rest retrieved from reference TRBV5-6 and TRBJ1-4, is DAGVTQSPTHLIKTRGQQVTLRCSPKSGHDTVSWYQQALGQGPQFIFQYYEEEERQRGNFPDRFSGHQFPNYSSELNVNALLLGDSALYLCASSSTGGGEKLFFGSGTQLSVL.

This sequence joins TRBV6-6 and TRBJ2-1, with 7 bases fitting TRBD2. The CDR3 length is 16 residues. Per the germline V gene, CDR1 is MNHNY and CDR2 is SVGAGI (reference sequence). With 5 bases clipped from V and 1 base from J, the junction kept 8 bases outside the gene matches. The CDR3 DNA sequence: TGTGCCAGCAGTCCAAGGGCTAGCGGATCCTACAATGAGCAGTTCTTC. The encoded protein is CASSPRASGSYNEQFF.

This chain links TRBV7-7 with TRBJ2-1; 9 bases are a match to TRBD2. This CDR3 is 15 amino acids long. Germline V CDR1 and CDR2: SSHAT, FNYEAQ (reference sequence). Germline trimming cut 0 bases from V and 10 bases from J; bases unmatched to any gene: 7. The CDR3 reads CASSLAASGIGEQFF. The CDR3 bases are TGTGCCAGCAGCTTAGCGGCTAGCGGGATCGGGGAGCAGTTCTTC.

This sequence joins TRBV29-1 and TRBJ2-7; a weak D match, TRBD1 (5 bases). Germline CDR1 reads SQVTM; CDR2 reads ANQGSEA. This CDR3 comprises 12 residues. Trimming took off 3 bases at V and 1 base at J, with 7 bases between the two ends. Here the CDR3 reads CSVDTGSYEQYF. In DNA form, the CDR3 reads TGCAGCGTTGACACAGGTTCCTACGAGCAGTACTTC.

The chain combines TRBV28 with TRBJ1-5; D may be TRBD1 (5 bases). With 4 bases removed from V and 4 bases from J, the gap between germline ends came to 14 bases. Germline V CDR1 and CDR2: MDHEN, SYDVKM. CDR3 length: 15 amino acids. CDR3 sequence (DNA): TGTGCCAGCAGTTCCCCGTTAGAGGGGAATCAGCCCCAGCATTTT. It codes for CASSSPLEGNQPQHF.

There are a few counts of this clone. The chain's CDR3 is CASGLGTGTVTGELFF. The CDR3 DNA is TGTGCTAGTGGTTTGGGGACCGGGACAGTCACCGGGGAGCTGTTTTTT. The chain uses TRBV12-5 and TRBJ2-2, with TRBD1 matching 7 bases. This CDR3 contains 16 residues. J lost 4 bases, V lost 1 base, and 6 bases had no gene match. Germline CDR1 LGHNT, CDR2 FRNRAP.

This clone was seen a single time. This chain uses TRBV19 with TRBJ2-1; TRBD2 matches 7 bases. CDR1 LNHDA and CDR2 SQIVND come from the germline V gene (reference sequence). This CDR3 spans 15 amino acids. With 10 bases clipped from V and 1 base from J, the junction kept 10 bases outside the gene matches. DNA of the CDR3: TGTGCCACTGGGTCGCGCGGGGGATCCTACAATGAGCAGTTCTTC. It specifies CATGSRGGSYNEQFF. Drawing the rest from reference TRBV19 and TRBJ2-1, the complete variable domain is DGGITQSPKYLFRKEGQNVTLSCEQNLNHDAMYWYRQDPGQGLRLIYYSQIVNDFQKGDIAEGYSVSREKKESFPLTVTSAQKNPTAFYLCATGSRGGSYNEQFFGPGTRLTVL.

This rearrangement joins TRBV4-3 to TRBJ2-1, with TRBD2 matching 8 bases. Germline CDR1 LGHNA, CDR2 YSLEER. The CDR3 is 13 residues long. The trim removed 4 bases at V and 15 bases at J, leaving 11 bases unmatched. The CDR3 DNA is TGCGCCAGCAGCCCTGTCCCGGGACTAGTTCGGTTCTTC. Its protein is CASSPVPGLVRFF.

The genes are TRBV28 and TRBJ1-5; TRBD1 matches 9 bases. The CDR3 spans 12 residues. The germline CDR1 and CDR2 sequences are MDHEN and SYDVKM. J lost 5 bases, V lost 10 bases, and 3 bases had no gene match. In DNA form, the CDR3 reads TGTGCCATACAGGGGGCATATCAGCCCCAGCATTTT. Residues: CAIQGAYQPQHF.

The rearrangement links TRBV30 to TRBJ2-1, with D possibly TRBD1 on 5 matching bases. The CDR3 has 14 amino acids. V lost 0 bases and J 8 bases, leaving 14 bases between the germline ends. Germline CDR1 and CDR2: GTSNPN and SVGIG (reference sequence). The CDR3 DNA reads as TGTGCCTGGAGTGTAATTGTTTGGGGCGATGAGCAGTTCTTC. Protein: CAWSVIVWGDEQFF.

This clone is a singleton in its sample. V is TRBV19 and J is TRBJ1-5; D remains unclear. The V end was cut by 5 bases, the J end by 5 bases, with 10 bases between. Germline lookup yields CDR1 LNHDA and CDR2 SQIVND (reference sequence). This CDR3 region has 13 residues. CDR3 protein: CASSPYTDQPQHF. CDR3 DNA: TGTGCCAGTAGTCCGTACACGGATCAGCCCCAGCATTTT.

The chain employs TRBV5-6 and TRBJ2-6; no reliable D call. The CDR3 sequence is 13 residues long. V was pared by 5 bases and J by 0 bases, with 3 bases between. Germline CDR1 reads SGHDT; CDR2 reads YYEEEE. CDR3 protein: CASSLSGANVLTF. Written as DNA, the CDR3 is TGTGCCAGCAGTCTCTCTGGGGCCAACGTCCTGACTTTC.

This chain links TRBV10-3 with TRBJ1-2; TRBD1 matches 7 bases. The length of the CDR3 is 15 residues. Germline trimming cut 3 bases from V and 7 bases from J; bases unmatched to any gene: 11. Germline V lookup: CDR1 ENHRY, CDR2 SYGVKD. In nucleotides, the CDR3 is TGTGCCATCAGTGATCAGACAGGGATTTTCAGTGGCTACACCTTC. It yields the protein CAISDQTGIFSGYTF.

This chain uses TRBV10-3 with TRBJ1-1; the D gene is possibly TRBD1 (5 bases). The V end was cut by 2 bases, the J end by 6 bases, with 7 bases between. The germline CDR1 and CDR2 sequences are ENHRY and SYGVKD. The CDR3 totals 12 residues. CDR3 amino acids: CAISEGAAEAFF. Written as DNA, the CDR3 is TGTGCCATCAGTGAGGGGGCGGCTGAAGCTTTCTTT.

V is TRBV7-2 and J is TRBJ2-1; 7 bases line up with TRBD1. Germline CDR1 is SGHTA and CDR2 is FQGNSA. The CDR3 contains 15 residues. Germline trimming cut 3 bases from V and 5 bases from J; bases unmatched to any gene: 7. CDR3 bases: TGTGCCAGCAGCTTTCACAGGGGTGGAAACAATGAGCAGTTCTTC. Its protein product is CASSFHRGGNNEQFF.

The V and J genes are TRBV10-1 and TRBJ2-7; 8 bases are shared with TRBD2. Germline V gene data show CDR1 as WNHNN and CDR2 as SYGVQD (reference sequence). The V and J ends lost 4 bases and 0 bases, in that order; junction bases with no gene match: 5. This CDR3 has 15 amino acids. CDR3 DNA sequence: TGCGCCAGCAGTGGAACTAGCGGCAGCTCCTACGAGCAGTACTTC. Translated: CASSGTSGSSYEQYF.